The 15 T cell receptor beta chains below come from one sample, sequenced in a study of post-analysis software for immune sequencing data. Notes on the study in general: Controls had lower frequencies than patients of about 5 TRBV segments, which included TRBV5-6, TRBV5-1 and TRBV20-1.

The authors incorporated unique molecular identifiers into the TCR beta cDNA libraries. TCRdb passed the PCR reads through MiXCR, listing each CDR3 protein once. The table includes 750,000 to 900,000 distinct CDR3 sequences, under 60% detected once. Antigens of these TCRs are unknown. The sequenced sample was blood. Source of these receptors: a girl aged 5-17 years with multiple sclerosis.

The J gene is TRBJ2-5, the V gene TRBV6-5; D is undetermined. The CDR3 covers 13 residues. The ends were cut back, 0 bases at V and 4 bases at J, with 6 bases in the middle. CDR1 is MNHEY and CDR2 is SVGAGI in the germline V gene. As DNA, the CDR3 is TGTGCCAGCAGTTACTCCGTAGGAGAGACCCAGTACTTC. It is translated as CASSYSVGETQYF.

Only a few counts were recorded for this clonotype. The rearrangement links TRBV20-1 to TRBJ2-7; 7 bases align to TRBD1. Germline trimming cut 7 bases from V and 2 bases from J; bases unmatched to any gene: 20. This CDR3 has 17 amino acids. CDR1 and CDR2 (germline): DFQATT, SNEGSKA (reference sequence). The chain's CDR3 is CSGFPKGQPYFPYEQYF. The CDR3 DNA sequence: TGCAGTGGGTTTCCGAAGGGACAGCCTTATTTCCCCTACGAGCAGTACTTC.

The chain joins TRBV4-1 to TRBJ2-7; D is uncertain. The CDR3 totals 16 residues. Germline V gene sequence: CDR1 MGHRA, CDR2 YSYEKL. V was clipped by 0 bases and J by 3 bases, with 15 bases between them. The CDR3 is CASSQDRGVGYYEQYF. As DNA, the CDR3 is TGCGCCAGCAGCCAAGATCGCGGAGTGGGATACTACGAGCAGTACTTC.

A remark on this clonotype: A single base separates this from a much larger clone, so it may be a read error. This sequence joins TRBV29-1 and TRBJ2-5; possibly TRBD1 for D (6 bases). The V and J ends lost 6 bases and 11 bases respectively, with 22 bases between them. CDR3 size: 13 residues. Germline V gene sequence: CDR1 SQVTM, CDR2 ANQGSEA. CDR3 in amino acids: CSVGRGTYYKQYF. For the CDR3, the DNA is TGCAGCGTAGGAAGGGGGACCTACTACAAGCAGTACTTC.

This clonotype was picked up a small number of times. This chain connects TRBV20-1 to TRBJ2-1, with 9 bases fitting TRBD2. The CDR3 loop spans 16 amino acids. With 5 bases clipped from V and 1 base from J, the junction kept 9 bases outside the gene matches. Germline CDR1 reads DFQATT; CDR2 reads SNEGSKA (reference sequence). Written as DNA, the CDR3 is TGCAGTGCTTTCCGTCCGGGACTAGCATCCTACAATGAGCAGTTCTTC. Amino acid sequence: CSAFRPGLASYNEQFF.

The chain employs TRBV6-1 and TRBJ2-1, with TRBD2 matching over 8 bases. CDR1 and CDR2 from the germline V gene are MNHNS and SASEGT. The CDR3 length is 15 residues. Trimming removed 7 bases from V and 7 bases from J; junction bases left unmatched: 12. This CDR3 reads CASKLSGLVGNEQFF. In DNA, the CDR3 is TGTGCCAGCAAGTTATCGGGACTAGTCGGTAATGAGCAGTTCTTC.

The chain is built from TRBV10-3 and TRBJ1-2; maybe TRBD1 (5 bases). This CDR3 contains 14 residues. The V gene's germline CDR1 is ENHRY and CDR2 SYGVKD. Trimming pared 8 bases from V and 7 bases from J, leaving 20 bases between. CDR3 in DNA: TGTGCCATCCGAAAAGACTCCGGGACTTCTGGCTACACCTTC. It is translated as CAIRKDSGTSGYTF.

This chain uses TRBV29-1 with TRBJ2-1, with TRBD1 as a possible D gene (6 bases). Trimming cost V 1 base and J 6 bases, with 22 bases left between them. The CDR3 has 17 residues. CDR1 is SQVTM and CDR2 is ANQGSEA in the germline V gene. The CDR3 bases are TGCAGCGTTGAAGTAAGAGGGCGCTCGAGGGGGACCAATGAGCAGTTCTTC. This translates into CSVEVRGRSRGTNEQFF.

The genes are TRBV13 and TRBJ2-7; 9 positions match TRBD1. Germline lookup yields CDR1 PRHDT and CDR2 FYEKMQ (reference sequence). There are 16 residues in the CDR3. Trimming at V came to 2 bases and at J to 2 bases, leaving 7 bases not matched to a gene. CDR3 bases: TGTGCCAGCAGCTTAAGAGGGACAGGGCCAGCCTACGAGCAGTACTTC. Its translation: CASSLRGTGPAYEQYF.

The chain carries TRBV5-4 and TRBJ2-1, with a weak D call TRBD2 (6 bases). Trimming left V 4 bases short and J 9 bases short, with 14 bases between. The CDR3 has 13 amino acids. In germline, CDR1 is SGHNT, CDR2 YYREEE (reference sequence). The CDR3 loop reads CASSPGTFSEQFF. The CDR3 region has the DNA TGTGCCAGCAGCCCCGGGACTTTTAGTGAGCAGTTCTTC. The full variable domain, completed using reference TRBV5-4 and TRBJ2-1, is ETGVTQSPTHLIKTRGQQVTLRCSSQSGHNTVSWYQQALGQGPQFIFQYYREEENGRGNFPPRFSGLQFPNYSSELNVNALELDDSALYLCASSPGTFSEQFFGPGTRLTVL.

The J gene is TRBJ2-1, the V gene TRBV11-2; the match to TRBD2 covers 10 bases. The trim removed 5 bases at V and 2 bases at J, leaving 9 bases unmatched. This CDR3 has 17 residues. Germline CDR1 reads SGHAT; CDR2 reads FQNNGV. The CDR3 DNA follows: TGTGCCAGCAGCCTAGGGTCCGGACTAGCGGCCTACAATGAGCAGTTCTTC. Protein sequence: CASSLGSGLAAYNEQFF.

This clonotype was seen a handful of times. The J gene is TRBJ2-7, the V gene TRBV20-1, with D maybe TRBD2 (6 bases). V was pared by 5 bases and J by 3 bases, with 8 bases between. CDR1 and CDR2 from the germline V gene are DFQATT and SNEGSKA (reference sequence). This CDR3 is 11 amino acids long. CDR3 sequence reads: CSAPGVYEQYF. The CDR3 region has the DNA TGCAGTGCTCCGGGGGTCTACGAGCAGTACTTC.

This clonotype came up a few times. The genes are TRBV4-3 and TRBJ2-3; D remains unclear. Germline CDR1 reads LGHNA; CDR2 reads YSLEER. Trimming removed 1 base from V and 2 bases from J, with 7 bases in between. This CDR3 comprises 14 residues. The CDR3: CASSQVGNTDTQYF. In DNA, the CDR3 is TGCGCCAGCAGCCAAGTGGGGAACACAGATACGCAGTATTTT.

CDR3 amino acids: CASSPVGLANNEQFF. CDR3 coding DNA: TGTGCCAGCAGTCCCGTGGGGCTAGCGAACAATGAGCAGTTCTTC. V is TRBV28 and J is TRBJ2-1, with a weak D call TRBD2 (6 bases). The V and J ends lost 5 bases and 5 bases respectively, with 16 bases between them. This CDR3 contains 15 residues. CDR1 MDHEN and CDR2 SYDVKM come from the germline V gene. Full variable domain (rest looked up from reference TRBV28 and TRBJ2-1): DVKVTQSSRYLVKRTGEKVFLECVQDMDHENMFWYRQDPGLGLRLIYFSYDVKMKEKGDIPEGYSVSREKKERFSLILESASTNQTSMYLCASSPVGLANNEQFFGPGTRLTVL.

The sample holds a few counts of this clonotype. V usage is TRBV4-2 and J usage is TRBJ2-7; 10 nucleotides match TRBD2. Germline V gene lookup returns CDR1 LGHNA and CDR2 YNFKEQ. This CDR3 spans 16 amino acids. V shed 0 bases and J 2 bases; nucleotides not matched to a gene: 4. CDR3 in DNA: TGTGCCAGCAGCCAAGATGCGAGCGGGAGGGCCTACGAGCAGTACTTC. Translation gives CASSQDASGRAYEQYF.